This is a list of T cell receptor beta chains from one sample in a study of response to subunit inactivated influenza vaccine. TCRdb analysed the RT-PCR reads with MiXCR anew, one entry per CDR3 protein. Of about 540,000 distinct CDR3 sequences listed, around 21% are singletons. These records were also assigned to another study, of T cells expressing NK-cell markers.

This material consisted of CD4+ T cells sorted from PBMCs, taken approximately 12 days after vaccination. The origin of the receptors is a man aged 45-60 years who received an inactivated influenza vaccine. Both conserved end residues are part of each CDR3. Each record gives: clone size, D gene, V gene, J gene, CDR3 DNA, CDR3 protein. The D gene is left open where the match is weak. Clone size appears in some rows only: once, few, many, or a class for an expanded clone.

clone size: few
D gene: TRBD2
V gene: TRBV20-1
J gene: TRBJ2-3
CDR3 DNA: TGCAGTGCTAGAGAGCTACTAGCGGGGGATGCAGATACGCAGTATTTT
CDR3 protein: CSARELLAGDADTQYF

clone size: NA
D gene: TRBD1
V gene: TRBV10-3
J gene: TRBJ2-7
CDR3 DNA: TGTGCCATCAGTGGACAGGGTATCTCCGAGCAGTACTTC
CDR3 protein: CAISGQGISEQYF

clone size: few
D gene: NA
V gene: TRBV7-9
J gene: TRBJ2-2
CDR3 DNA: TGTGCCAGCAGCTTAGCTCGGGTGCCCACCGGGGAGCTGTTTTTT
CDR3 protein: CASSLARVPTGELFF

clone size: NA
D gene: NA
V gene: TRBV6-2/TRBV6-3
J gene: TRBJ1-1
CDR3 DNA: TGTGCCAGCAGTTATGGGATGAACACTGAAGCTTTCTTT
CDR3 protein: CASSYGMNTEAFF

clone size: few
D gene: TRBD2
V gene: TRBV5-1
J gene: TRBJ2-5
CDR3 DNA: TGCGCCAGCAGCTTGGGCGTTTCGGCTAGCGGACAAGAGACCCAGTACTTC
CDR3 protein: CASSLGVSASGQETQYF

clone size: few
D gene: NA
V gene: TRBV7-9
J gene: TRBJ2-3
CDR3 DNA: TGTGCCAGCAGCCCTGTGGGGGGGCGAAGTGTAGATACGCAGTATTTT
CDR3 protein: CASSPVGGRSVDTQYF

clone size: many
D gene: NA
V gene: TRBV3-1
J gene: TRBJ1-1
CDR3 DNA: TGTGCCAGCAGCCCAACATGGGGCACTGAAGCTTTCTTT
CDR3 protein: CASSPTWGTEAFF

clone size: NA
D gene: NA
V gene: TRBV7-2
J gene: TRBJ1-2
CDR3 DNA: TGTGCCAGCAGCCTAGCGGGTCAGGGTATGAATGGCTACACCTTC
CDR3 protein: CASSLAGQGMNGYTF

clone size: few
D gene: NA
V gene: TRBV13
J gene: TRBJ2-7
CDR3 DNA: TGTGCCAGCAGCTTAGGGTGGAGTACGAGGGAGCAGTACTTC
CDR3 protein: CASSLGWSTREQYF

clone size: few
D gene: TRBD1
V gene: TRBV15
J gene: TRBJ1-1
CDR3 DNA: TGTGCCACCAGCACCTACGGACAGGGACTCCTTCTAATGAACACTGAAGCTTTCTTT
CDR3 protein: CATSTYGQGLLLMNTEAFF

clone size: few
D gene: TRBD2
V gene: TRBV7-9
J gene: TRBJ2-7
CDR3 DNA: TGTGCCAGCAGCTTAGATCCGGGGGCGGGAGGATACTACGAGCAGTACTTC
CDR3 protein: CASSLDPGAGGYYEQYF

clone size: NA
D gene: NA
V gene: TRBV7-6
J gene: TRBJ2-7
CDR3 DNA: TGTGCCAGCAGCCCTACCGGGTTATACGAGCAGTACTTC
CDR3 protein: CASSPTGLYEQYF

clone size: NA
D gene: TRBD2
V gene: TRBV9
J gene: TRBJ2-7
CDR3 DNA: TGTGCCAGCAGCGTAGGTGTGACTAGCGAATACGAGCAGTACTTC
CDR3 protein: CASSVGVTSEYEQYF

clone size: few
D gene: NA
V gene: TRBV20-1
J gene: TRBJ1-5
CDR3 DNA: TGCAGTGCGAGGAGTAGTGGCGGTCATCAGCCCCAGCATTTT
CDR3 protein: CSARSSGGHQPQHF

clone size: few
D gene: NA
V gene: TRBV21-1
J gene: TRBJ2-7
CDR3 DNA: TGTGCCAGCAGCATTTTCGTGGGACCCAATACCTACGAGCAGTACTTC
CDR3 protein: CASSIFVGPNTYEQYF

clone size: few
D gene: NA
V gene: TRBV5-5
J gene: TRBJ2-3
CDR3 DNA: TGTGCCAGCAGCCCGCATGAGGGACTCACAGATACGCAGTATTTT
CDR3 protein: CASSPHEGLTDTQYF

clone size: NA
D gene: NA
V gene: TRBV3-1
J gene: TRBJ2-3
CDR3 DNA: TGTGCCAGCAGCCAAGTCTCAAATACGCAGTATTTT
CDR3 protein: CASSQVSNTQYF

clone size: once
D gene: NA
V gene: TRBV6-2/TRBV6-3
J gene: TRBJ2-1
CDR3 DNA: TGTGCCAGCAGTGAGAAAACCACCCTAGTCAATGAGCAGTTCTTC
CDR3 protein: CASSEKTTLVNEQFF

clone size: few
D gene: TRBD2
V gene: TRBV24-1
J gene: TRBJ2-2
CDR3 DNA: TGTGCCACCAGTGTCTCCTCGGCTAGCGGGAGGCTTAACACCGGGGAGCTGTTTTTT
CDR3 protein: CATSVSSASGRLNTGELFF

clone size: NA
D gene: NA
V gene: TRBV28
J gene: TRBJ2-5
CDR3 DNA: TGTGCCAGCAGCCCGGGCGCGAAGTTCATAGAGACCCAGTACTTC
CDR3 protein: CASSPGAKFIETQYF

clone size: few
D gene: NA
V gene: TRBV9
J gene: TRBJ2-1
CDR3 DNA: TGTGCCAGCAGCGTAGTAGGTACCGGCAATGAGCAGTTCTTC
CDR3 protein: CASSVVGTGNEQFF

clone size: few
D gene: NA
V gene: TRBV5-5
J gene: TRBJ1-4
CDR3 DNA: TGTGCCAGCAGCTTACTACAGGGCAGGTCTAATGAAAAACTGTTTTTT
CDR3 protein: CASSLLQGRSNEKLFF

clone size: few
D gene: NA
V gene: TRBV5-1
J gene: TRBJ2-2
CDR3 DNA: TGCGCTAGCAGCTTGATGACTGACACCGGGGAGCTGTTTTTT
CDR3 protein: CASSLMTDTGELFF

clone size: few
D gene: NA
V gene: TRBV7-9
J gene: TRBJ2-1
CDR3 DNA: TGTGCCAGCAGCTTAGCCTTGGCACACAATGAGCAGTTCTTC
CDR3 protein: CASSLALAHNEQFF

clone size: few
D gene: NA
V gene: TRBV12-3/TRBV12-4
J gene: TRBJ2-2
CDR3 DNA: TGTGCCAGCAGTGCTCCGGGACCACTACCCGGGGAGCTGTTTTTT
CDR3 protein: CASSAPGPLPGELFF

clone size: NA
D gene: NA
V gene: TRBV16
J gene: TRBJ2-7
CDR3 DNA: TGTGCCAGCAGCCAATCTCGGGGTGCCTACGAGCAGTACTTC
CDR3 protein: CASSQSRGAYEQYF

clone size: few
D gene: NA
V gene: TRBV9
J gene: TRBJ1-1
CDR3 DNA: TGTGCCAGCAGCGCAAGGGGGTGGGGGACTGAAGCTTTCTTT
CDR3 protein: CASSARGWGTEAFF

clone size: NA
D gene: TRBD1
V gene: TRBV12-3/TRBV12-4
J gene: TRBJ2-1
CDR3 DNA: TGTGCCAGCAGTCCCCAACCCGGGACAGGGAAATTCTTC
CDR3 protein: CASSPQPGTGKFF

clone size: NA
D gene: NA
V gene: TRBV28
J gene: TRBJ2-6
CDR3 DNA: TGTGCCAGCCTAGGACGGTTCTCTGGGGCCAACGTCCTGACTTTC
CDR3 protein: CASLGRFSGANVLTF

clone size: few
D gene: NA
V gene: TRBV28
J gene: TRBJ2-3
CDR3 DNA: TGTGCCAGCAGCTCCGTTCGGAATACGCAGTATTTT
CDR3 protein: CASSSVRNTQYF

clone size: few
D gene: NA
V gene: TRBV4-2
J gene: TRBJ2-1
CDR3 DNA: TGTGCCAGCAGCCATTTTAAGGGGGGGGGCAGATCCGGTGAGCAGTTCTTC
CDR3 protein: CASSHFKGGGRSGEQFF

clone size: NA
D gene: TRBD2
V gene: TRBV20-1
J gene: TRBJ2-1
CDR3 DNA: TGCAACGCCGGGACTAGAGCCTACAATGAGCAGTTCTTC
CDR3 protein: CNAGTRAYNEQFF

clone size: NA
D gene: TRBD1
V gene: TRBV4-1
J gene: TRBJ2-2
CDR3 DNA: TGCGCCAGCAGCCAACAGGGGGCCACCGGGGAGCTGTTTTTT
CDR3 protein: CASSQQGATGELFF

clone size: many
D gene: TRBD1
V gene: TRBV6-1
J gene: TRBJ2-1
CDR3 DNA: TGTGCCAGCAGTGCACACAGGGGGCCTATTGGGGAGCAGTTCTTC
CDR3 protein: CASSAHRGPIGEQFF

clone size: NA
D gene: NA
V gene: TRBV10-2
J gene: TRBJ2-2
CDR3 DNA: TGCGCCAGCAGGATAGGGTCGAACACCGGGGAGCTGTTTTTT
CDR3 protein: CASRIGSNTGELFF

clone size: many
D gene: TRBD2
V gene: TRBV30
J gene: TRBJ2-3
CDR3 DNA: TGTGCCTGGAGTATAGGACTAGCGGTTTGGGCAGATACGCAGTATTTT
CDR3 protein: CAWSIGLAVWADTQYF

clone size: few
D gene: NA
V gene: TRBV10-3
J gene: TRBJ1-4
CDR3 DNA: TGTGCCATCACCAAGGGGCAGGGCCCTAATGAAAAACTGTTTTTT
CDR3 protein: CAITKGQGPNEKLFF

clone size: few
D gene: NA
V gene: TRBV15
J gene: TRBJ1-2
CDR3 DNA: TGTGCCACCAGCAGAGGGGAGAACCGGGACGCCGACTACACCTTC
CDR3 protein: CATSRGENRDADYTF

clone size: NA
D gene: NA
V gene: TRBV6-1
J gene: TRBJ1-5
CDR3 DNA: TGTGCCAGCAGCACATTTAGCAATCAGCCCCAGCATTTT
CDR3 protein: CASSTFSNQPQHF

clone size: few
D gene: NA
V gene: TRBV27
J gene: TRBJ1-5
CDR3 DNA: TGTGCCAGCAGCCCCGGGACCCCGGGTCAGCCCCAGCATTTT
CDR3 protein: CASSPGTPGQPQHF

clone size: few
D gene: NA
V gene: TRBV9
J gene: TRBJ2-5
CDR3 DNA: TGTGCCAGCAGCGTATCAGCACGGCTCGGGGAGACCCAGTACTTC
CDR3 protein: CASSVSARLGETQYF

clone size: few
D gene: TRBD2
V gene: TRBV3-1
J gene: TRBJ2-5
CDR3 DNA: TGTGCCAGCAGCCAATTGGGGACTAGCGGGAGGAAAGAGACCCAGTACTTC
CDR3 protein: CASSQLGTSGRKETQYF

clone size: NA
D gene: TRBD1
V gene: TRBV7-2
J gene: TRBJ1-4
CDR3 DNA: TGTGCCAGCAGCCGGACAGGATCTGAAAAACTGTTTTTT
CDR3 protein: CASSRTGSEKLFF

clone size: NA
D gene: TRBD1
V gene: TRBV6-1
J gene: TRBJ2-1
CDR3 DNA: TGTGCCAGCAGCCCTACCGGGACAGGGCACAACAATGAGCAGTTCTTC
CDR3 protein: CASSPTGTGHNNEQFF

clone size: few
D gene: TRBD2
V gene: TRBV9
J gene: TRBJ2-2
CDR3 DNA: TGTGCCAGCAGCGTAGGACTAGCGGGACCCCGGGGAACCGGGGAGCTGTTTTTT
CDR3 protein: CASSVGLAGPRGTGELFF

clone size: NA
D gene: TRBD2
V gene: TRBV11-2
J gene: TRBJ2-1
CDR3 DNA: TGTGCCAGCAGCCCCGGGACTAGCGGGGCAAGGGGCAATGAGCAGTTCTTC
CDR3 protein: CASSPGTSGARGNEQFF

clone size: NA
D gene: TRBD1
V gene: TRBV20-1
J gene: TRBJ2-7
CDR3 DNA: TGCAGTGCTAGGAGGGACAGGGCCACCTACGAGCAGTACTTC
CDR3 protein: CSARRDRATYEQYF